The 16 T cell receptor beta chains below all came from one sample that was sequenced in a study of T cells in Graves' hyperthyroidism and ophthalmopathy. Amplification yielded TCR beta CDR3 regions, with RNA transcripts as the source. The TCR CDR3 first-round RT-PCR relied on the HTBI primer set. TCRdb independently ran MiXCR on the multiplex PCR reads; one entry per CDR3 protein. In the table there are hundreds of thousands of distinct CDR3 sequences, under 20% of which are singletons. Sequenced material: blood. All receptors derive from a woman aged 50 to 60 with Graves' hyperthyroidism that later progressed to Graves' ophthalmopathy.

This clonotype was seen a few times. A read error may be the cause here, since a much bigger clone is one base away. The V call is TRBV18, the J call TRBJ1-1, with unresolved D. The germline V gene encodes CDR1 KGHSH and CDR2 LQKENI. The CDR3 covers 13 residues. DNA of the CDR3: TGTGCCAGCTCACCGACAAAGCTCGCTGAAGCTTCCTTT. Its protein product is CASSPTKLAEASF. Combining the CDR3 with reference TRBV18 and TRBJ1-1 gives the whole variable domain NAGVMQNPRHLVRRRGQEARLRCSPMKGHSHVYWYRQLPEEGLKFMVYLQKENIIDESGMPKERFSAEFPKEGPSILRIQQVVRGDSAAYFCASSPTKLAEASFGQGTRLTVV.

This clonotype was counted ten times or more. This chain joins TRBV11-2 and TRBJ1-2, with D perhaps TRBD1 (5 bases). The CDR3 runs to 16 residues. Germline loops: CDR1 SGHAT, CDR2 FQNNGV. V was cut by 5 bases and J by 7 bases, with 23 bases left in between. CDR3 amino acids: CASSVGPGGADSGYTF. The CDR3 DNA follows: TGTGCCAGCAGCGTAGGACCTGGAGGGGCAGATAGTGGCTACACCTTC.

This clonotype appeared many times. This chain uses TRBV6-5 with TRBJ2-5; weak D call: TRBD1 (6 bases). The CDR3 spans 14 residues. Trimming removed 2 bases at V and 2 bases at J, with 9 bases between. CDR1 and CDR2 (germline): MNHEY, SVGAGI. For the CDR3, the DNA is TGTGCCAGCAGTTACACAGGGATACAAGAGACCCAGTACTTC. It translates to CASSYTGIQETQYF.

This clonotype was observed many times. The rearrangement links TRBV9 to TRBJ1-2; no clear D. This CDR3 comprises 12 residues. The V end lost 2 bases, the J end lost 3 bases, and 5 bases lay between the germline ends. CDR1 SGDLS and CDR2 YYNGEE come from the germline V gene. The CDR3: CASSVPDYGYTF. DNA for the CDR3: TGTGCCAGCAGCGTTCCAGACTATGGCTACACCTTC.

J is TRBJ2-7 and V is TRBV9; 9 nucleotides line up with TRBD2. This CDR3 comprises 16 residues. Losses at the gene ends were 0 bases for V and 3 bases for J; bases not matched to a gene: 7. CDR1 is SGDLS and CDR2 is YYNGEE in the germline V gene. CDR3 sequence (DNA): TGTGCCAGCAGCGTAGACCTAGCGGGACCTGTCTACGAGCAGTACTTC. This sequence encodes CASSVDLAGPVYEQYF.

V is TRBV20-1 and J is TRBJ2-3; 7 bases are shared with TRBD2. Germline-derived CDR1 and CDR2 are DFQATT and SNEGSKA (reference sequence). The CDR3 is made up of 17 amino acids. With 6 bases clipped from V and 0 bases from J, the junction kept 15 bases outside the gene matches. CDR3: CSAIWGGFPTSTDTQYF. The CDR3 DNA is TGCAGTGCCATTTGGGGGGGGTTCCCGACTAGCACAGATACGCAGTATTTT.

This clonotype has at least ten counts. The chain uses TRBV5-1 and TRBJ2-1; D unclear. The V gene lost 4 bases and the J gene lost 2 bases, with 13 bases spanning the gap. In germline, CDR1 is SGHRS, CDR2 YFSETQ. The CDR3 has 15 amino acids. CDR3: CASSQLGHPYNEQFF. The CDR3 DNA reads as TGCGCCAGCAGCCAGCTAGGGCATCCCTACAATGAGCAGTTCTTC.

CDR3 region: CASSSGLSDEQYF. In DNA form, the CDR3 reads TGTGCCAGCAGCTCAGGGCTTTCCGACGAGCAGTACTTC. The V gene is TRBV27, the J gene TRBJ2-7; D is perhaps TRBD1 (5 bases). CDR3 length: 13 residues. Germline V gives CDR1 MNHEY, CDR2 SMNVEV (reference sequence). V was trimmed by 6 bases and J by 5 bases, leaving 14 bases between them.

This clonotype was detected only a few times. V is TRBV19 and J is TRBJ1-1; D remains ambiguous. Trimming took off 5 bases at V and 4 bases at J, with 5 bases between the two ends. CDR3 length: 11 amino acids. Germline V gives CDR1 LNHDA, CDR2 SQIVND (reference sequence). The CDR3 sequence: CASSYTTEAFF. CDR3 bases: TGTGCCAGTAGTTATACCACTGAAGCTTTCTTT.

In its sample, this clonotype was seen a few times. Given a much more abundant clone one base away, this may be a read error. The gene calls are TRBV20-1 and TRBJ2-5; possibly TRBD2 for D (7 bases). Trimming removed 3 bases at V and 6 bases at J, with 14 bases between. Germline assignment: CDR1 DFQATT and CDR2 SNEGSKA (reference sequence). This CDR3 is 13 amino acids long. For the CDR3, the DNA is TGCAGTGCTAGTGGGCGGGGGCAAAAGACCCAGTACTTC. Amino acids: CSASGRGQKTQYF.

This clonotype was recorded at least ten times. The rearrangement joins TRBV30 to TRBJ2-1, with D unclear. The CDR3 sequence is 12 residues long. Per germline, CDR1 GTSNPN and CDR2 SVGIG (reference sequence). V lost 4 bases, J lost 9 bases, and 13 bases lay in between. CDR3 nucleotide sequence: TGTGCCTGGAATGGACCGCATGTTGAGCAGTTCTTC. As protein: CAWNGPHVEQFF.

This clonotype was seen only a few times. The chain employs TRBV7-6 and TRBJ2-6; TRBD1 is a possible D gene (6 bases). CDR1 and CDR2 from the germline V gene are SGHVS and FNYEAQ. With 1 base removed from V and 5 bases from J, the gap between germline ends came to 12 bases. The CDR3 length is 16 residues. The CDR3 DNA sequence: TGTGCCAGCAGCTTAGTCGGAACAGGGAGGGCCAACGTCCTGACTTTC. It specifies CASSLVGTGRANVLTF.

This clonotype was detected many times. CDR3 nucleotides: TGCAGTGCTATTAGCGGTGAGGGGGGCACTGAAGCTTTCTTT. Amino acid sequence: CSAISGEGGTEAFF. This chain connects TRBV20-1 to TRBJ1-1; D perhaps matches TRBD1 (6 bases). Trimming shortened V by 4 bases and J by 4 bases, and 16 bases separated the two germline ends. The CDR3 extends over 14 amino acids. Germline-derived CDR1 and CDR2 are DFQATT and SNEGSKA (reference sequence).

The rearrangement uses TRBV15 and TRBJ1-4; 7 nucleotides line up with TRBD1. Trimming removed 1 base from V and 8 bases from J; junction bases left unmatched: 7. Germline values: CDR1 LNHNV, CDR2 YYDKDF (reference sequence). The length of the CDR3 is 15 residues. The CDR3 DNA follows: TGTGCCACCAGCAGAGCCAGACAGGGTAACGAAAAACTGTTTTTT. Protein sequence: CATSRARQGNEKLFF.

This clonotype was seen only a few times. The V and J genes are TRBV7-9 and TRBJ2-2, with 8 bases that match TRBD2. Per the germline V gene, CDR1 is SEHNR and CDR2 is FQNEAQ (reference sequence). This CDR3 is 19 amino acids long. Trimming cost V 4 bases and J 8 bases; bases outside gene matches: 21. CDR3 sequence (DNA): TGTGCCAGCAGCTATATTCCCCCCCATGGCGGGGGGTCACAGGGGGAGCTGTTTTTT. This codes for CASSYIPPHGGGSQGELFF.

The table lists this clonotype with a few counts. The CDR3 sequence is CASSEPLGQGTNYGYTF. The DNA of the CDR3 is TGTGCCAGCAGTGAACCCCTCGGACAGGGAACTAACTATGGCTACACCTTC. V gene TRBV25-1 combines with J gene TRBJ1-2; 8 bases map to TRBD1. This CDR3 contains 17 residues. The V segment lost 2 bases and the J segment 0 bases; nucleotides outside the gene matches: 8. The germline V gene has CDR1 MGHDK and CDR2 SYGVNS.